Below, 22 T cell receptor beta chains from the same sample are listed, as sequenced in a study of control samples from healthy donors and cancer patients. Sequencing used immunoSEQ multiplex PCR; TCRdb keeps in-frame clones, though not all of them. The sample has approximately 93,000 clones; roughly nine tenths are singletons. The sequenced sample consisted of PBMCs. The origin of the receptors is a woman between 50 and 59 years old with colorectal cancer.

This chain joins TRBV7-2 and TRBJ1-3; perhaps TRBD1 as D (5 bases). Germline CDR1 SGHTA, CDR2 FQGNSA. CDR3 length: 15 residues. V gave up 3 bases and J gave up 0 bases, with 9 bases separating them. The CDR3 spells CASSLTAISGNTIYF. DNA for the CDR3: TGTGCCAGCAGCTTGACAGCTATCTCTGGAAACACCATATATTTT.

Concerning this clone itself: The identical CDR3 is also encoded by other nucleotide sequences in the sample. The J gene is TRBJ2-7, the V gene TRBV6-1; no clear D gene. CDR3 size: 14 residues. Germline CDR1 is MNHNS and CDR2 is SASEGT. V was pared by 1 base and J by 3 bases, with 10 bases between. The CDR3 region is CASSEGRGDYEQYV. In nucleotides, the CDR3 is TGTGCCAGCAGTGAAGGGCGTGGGGACTACGAGCAGTACGTC.

The chain links TRBV21-1 to TRBJ1-1. TRBV21-1 is tagged as a pseudogene. This CDR3 contains 13 residues. The CDR3 protein is CASSKKENTEAFF. Here the CDR3 DNA reads TGTGCCAGCAGCAAAAAGGAGAACACTGAAGCTTTCTTT.

The chain links TRBV10-2 to TRBJ1-5; D call uncertain. Germline V lookup: CDR1 WSHSY, CDR2 SAAADI. V shed 6 bases and J shed 0 bases, with 9 bases lying between them. CDR3 size: 14 residues. For the CDR3, the DNA is TGCGCCAGCAGGGGCCAAGGTAGCAATCAGCCCCAGCATTTT. It encodes CASRGQGSNQPQHF.

The chain uses TRBV9 and TRBJ2-2; 12 nucleotides agree with TRBD1. J gave up 0 bases and V 4 bases, and 4 bases lay outside the gene matches. The CDR3 sequence is 17 residues long. From germline, CDR1 is SGDLS and CDR2 YYNGEE. The CDR3 loop reads CASSKGQGASNTGELFF. The CDR3 nucleotides are TGTGCCAGCAGCAAGGGACAGGGGGCGTCGAACACCGGGGAGCTGTTTTTT. Full variable domain (remainder filled in from reference TRBV9 and TRBJ2-2): DSGVTQTPKHLITATGQRVTLRCSPRSGDLSVYWYQQSLDQGLQFLIQYYNGEERAKGNILERFSAQQFPDLHSELNLSSLELGDSALYFCASSKGQGASNTGELFFGEGSRLTVL.

V gene TRBV4-3 combines with J gene TRBJ2-2; 7 bases are shared with TRBD2. The CDR3 sequence is 18 residues long. The J segment lost 0 bases and the V segment lost 0 bases, leaving 7 bases of the junction unmatched. Germline assignment: CDR1 LGHNA and CDR2 YSLEER. The CDR3 DNA follows: TGCGCCAGCAGCCAAGATAGTGGGGGGGGTGCGAACACCGGGGAGCTGTTTTTT. Its protein is CASSQDSGGGANTGELFF.

This clone has a single count. The rearrangement joins TRBV4-2 to TRBJ2-2; 8 nucleotides match TRBD1. V was clipped by 0 bases and J by 5 bases; unmatched bases: 2. This CDR3 is built from 15 residues. Germline CDR1 LGHNA, CDR2 YNFKEQ. The CDR3 nucleotides are TGTGCCAGCAGCCAAGACGGACAGGGAACCGGGGAGCTGTTTTTT. It encodes CASSQDGQGTGELFF.

The chain links TRBV6-1 to TRBJ2-7; D is uncertain. The germline V gene encodes CDR1 MNHNS and CDR2 SASEGT. V was pared by 1 base and J by 2 bases, with 18 bases between. The CDR3 is made up of 17 amino acids. The CDR3 nucleotides are TGTGCCAGCAGTGAAGGGGGTGGGTTTGGGGTTACCTACGAGCAGTACGTC. It yields the protein CASSEGGGFGVTYEQYV.

This chain links TRBV7-6 with TRBJ1-1; the D gene is possibly TRBD1 (6 bases). The CDR3 spans 17 residues. Germline V CDR1 and CDR2: SGHVS, FNYEAQ. The germline V and J ends were trimmed by 3 bases and 2 bases, with 19 bases remaining between them. CDR3 DNA sequence: TGTGCCAGCAGCTTGAGTTTTTCAGGCAGGGGAAACACTGAAGCTTTCTTT. Encoded protein: CASSLSFSGRGNTEAFF.

This sequence joins TRBV19 and TRBJ1-1; 10 nucleotides align to TRBD1. V lost 4 bases and J lost 5; bases outside the gene matches: 7. Germline loops: CDR1 LNHDA, CDR2 SQIVND (reference sequence). The CDR3 contains 15 residues. The chain's CDR3 is CASSTRTGGKTEAFF. Written as DNA, the CDR3 is TGTGCCAGTAGTACCAGGACAGGGGGAAAAACTGAAGCTTTCTTT.

The chain employs TRBV6-6 and TRBJ1-5; D not certain. The CDR3 has 16 residues. Germline V gene sequence: CDR1 MNHNY, CDR2 SVGAGI (reference sequence). Between the trimmed V and J ends, which lost 0 bases and 1 base, there was a span of 10 bases. The CDR3 bases are TGTGCCAGCAGTTACTCCCGGACCCCGAGCAATCAGCCCCAGCATTTT. It specifies CASSYSRTPSNQPQHF.

This rearrangement joins TRBV5-1 to TRBJ2-5; D is ambiguous. V was shortened by 4 bases and J by 4 bases, with 17 bases between the two germline ends. The CDR3 consists of 15 residues. Germline V gives CDR1 SGHRS, CDR2 YFSETQ. The CDR3 sequence is CASSTGAGRGETQYF. The CDR3 DNA reads as TGCGCCAGCAGCACCGGAGCTGGGCGAGGAGAGACCCAGTACTTC. The full variable domain, in which reference TRBV5-1 and TRBJ2-5 provide the parts outside the CDR3, is KAGVTQTPRYLIKTRGQQVTLSCSPISGHRSVSWYQQTPGQGLQFLFEYFSETQRNKGNFPGRFSGRQFSNSRSEMNVSTLELGDSALYLCASSTGAGRGETQYFGPGTRLLVL.

The chain employs TRBV5-1 and TRBJ2-3, with 8 bases fitting TRBD1. CDR1 is SGHRS and CDR2 is YFSETQ in the germline V gene. V gave up 6 bases and J gave up 0 bases; unmatched junction bases: 12. The CDR3 is 17 residues long. The CDR3 sequence: CASTKAGDRFSTDTQYF. The CDR3 DNA reads as TGCGCCAGCACCAAAGCAGGGGACAGGTTTAGCACAGATACGCAGTATTTT.

This clone was seen a single time. This chain joins TRBV6-5 and TRBJ2-7; 7 bases are shared with TRBD1. From germline, CDR1 is MNHEY and CDR2 SVGAGI. This CDR3 spans 14 amino acids. J gave up 2 bases and V 4 bases, and 5 bases lay outside the gene matches. The DNA of the CDR3 is TGTGCCAGCAGTTCTCGGACAGGTACCTACGAGCAGTACGTC. Protein product: CASSSRTGTYEQYV.

The CDR3, as DNA: TGTGCCAGCAGTTACAGGGGTTACCAGCCCCAGCATTTT. It codes for CASSYRGYQPQHF. The chain uses TRBV2 and TRBJ1-5, with 7 nucleotides matching TRBD1. The CDR3 has 13 amino acids. The V and J ends lost 5 bases and 7 bases, in that order; junction bases with no gene match: 5. Germline V gene sequence: CDR1 SNHLY, CDR2 FYNNEI.

The V gene is TRBV6-2 or TRBV6-3, the J gene TRBJ1-2, with 9 bases lining up with TRBD1. Germline assignment: CDR1 MNHEY and CDR2 SVGEGT. The CDR3 length is 15 residues. With 4 bases clipped from V and 2 bases from J, the junction kept 5 bases outside the gene matches. The CDR3 loop reads CASSSPGQGNYGYTF. Here the CDR3 DNA reads TGTGCCAGCAGTTCACCGGGACAGGGAAACTATGGCTACACCTTC.

The chain has TRBV24-1 and TRBJ2-1, with 8 bases aligning to TRBD2. CDR3 size: 13 residues. Germline V gene lookup returns CDR1 KGHDR and CDR2 SFDVKD. V was clipped by 8 bases and J by 6 bases; unmatched bases: 5. For the CDR3, the DNA is TGTGCCACCATGGCGGGGGGAGTCAATGAGCAGTTCTTC. Its protein is CATMAGGVNEQFF.

This chain uses TRBV7-9 with TRBJ2-1; 7 bases match TRBD1. Per the germline V gene, CDR1 is SEHNR and CDR2 is FQNEAQ (reference sequence). The CDR3 contains 14 residues. V lost 1 base to trimming and J lost 4 bases; unmatched junction nucleotides: 1. CDR3 nucleotide sequence: TGTGCCAGCAGCTTAGAGGGGGCTTACAATGAGCAGTTCTTC. It is translated as CASSLEGAYNEQFF.

This chain connects TRBV7-3 to TRBJ1-1; D uncertain. Germline assignment: CDR1 SGHTA and CDR2 FQGTGA. V lost 5 bases to trimming and J lost 1 base, with 8 bases between them. The CDR3 totals 13 residues. CDR3 sequence reads: CASSPGPNTEAFF. CDR3 coding DNA: TGTGCCAGCAGCCCCGGACCGAACACTGAAGCTTTCTTT.

V and J are TRBV5-1 and TRBJ1-1; the D is unclear. CDR1 is SGHRS and CDR2 is YFSETQ in the germline V gene. This CDR3 region has 13 residues. The ends were cut back, 0 bases at V and 7 bases at J, with 10 bases in the middle. The CDR3, as DNA: TGCGCCAGCAGCTTGGCCAGTACCAATGAAGCTTTCTTT. Its protein is CASSLASTNEAFF.

The chain joins TRBV7-2 to TRBJ2-1, with a weak D call TRBD1 (6 bases). There are 16 residues in the CDR3. Germline loops: CDR1 SGHTA, CDR2 FQGNSA. The ends were cut back, 4 bases at V and 1 base at J, with 14 bases in the middle. The CDR3 loop is CASSSLPGASYNEQFF. CDR3 sequence (DNA): TGTGCCAGCAGCTCCTTACCAGGGGCGTCCTACAATGAGCAGTTCTTC.

This chain joins TRBV5-1 and TRBJ2-3; no definite D call. Germline V gene data show CDR1 as SGHRS and CDR2 as YFSETQ. The V end was cut by 1 base, the J end by 2 bases, with 11 bases between. This CDR3 has 15 residues. CDR3 amino acids: CASSLYLADTDTQYF. CDR3 sequence (DNA): TGCGCCAGCAGCTTGTATTTGGCAGACACAGATACGCAGTATTTT. The entire variable domain, with the rest obtained from reference TRBV5-1 and TRBJ2-3, is as follows: KAGVTQTPRYLIKTRGQQVTLSCSPISGHRSVSWYQQTPGQGLQFLFEYFSETQRNKGNFPGRFSGRQFSNSRSEMNVSTLELGDSALYLCASSLYLADTDTQYFGPGTRLTVL.